These T cell receptor beta chains were read from a single sample in a study of blood T cells in healthy people across ages. TCRdb reanalysed the 5' RACE reads using MiXCR and keeps one entry per CDR3 protein. The data contain 750,000 to 950,000 distinct CDR3 sequences, approximately 32% of them singletons. In addition, the sample was reused for a study of T cells of mothers and their children.

The sequencing sample was made of blood. The receptors come from a woman aged 40 to 50 in good health. Each CDR3 is given with its conserved first and last residue. D genes are given only for firm matches. Expanded clones get a size class; other rows say once, few or many, or leave the size out.

D: NA
size: many
V: TRBV7-6
J: TRBJ2-5
DNA: TGTGCCAGCAGCTTTACTCGGCTGGGGGCAGAGACCCAGTACTTC
CDR3: CASSFTRLGAETQYF

D: TRBD1
size: many
V: TRBV29-1
J: TRBJ2-6
DNA: TGCAGCGTTGAAGATCGGACAGGGACGTTCTCTGGGGCCAACGTCCTGACTTTC
CDR3: CSVEDRTGTFSGANVLTF

D: TRBD2
size: many
V: TRBV12-3/TRBV12-4
J: TRBJ2-7
DNA: TGTGCCAGCAGCCAAGGGACTAGCCGCCCCTACGAGCAGTACTTC
CDR3: CASSQGTSRPYEQYF

D: NA
size: many
V: TRBV28
J: TRBJ2-7
DNA: TGTGCCAGCAGTTTTCCGAGGGATTCCTACGAGCAGTACTTC
CDR3: CASSFPRDSYEQYF

D: NA
size: few
V: TRBV20-1
J: TRBJ1-5
DNA: TGCAGTGCTAGAGATCGGCGGAGCGCTCAGCCCCAGCATTTT
CDR3: CSARDRRSAQPQHF

D: TRBD1
size: NA
V: TRBV7-8
J: TRBJ2-1
DNA: TGTGCCAGCAGCCTACTACCTAGGGACAGCCACCTGGTCTCCTACAATGAGCAGTTCTTC
CDR3: CASSLLPRDSHLVSYNEQFF

D: NA
size: few
V: TRBV6-5
J: TRBJ2-7
DNA: TGTGCCAGCAGTTACTCGATTCTAGGGGTGAGAACCTACGAGCAGTACTTC
CDR3: CASSYSILGVRTYEQYF

D: NA
size: few
V: TRBV6-6
J: TRBJ2-7
DNA: TGTGCCAGCAGTTACGGGGGTATCAGCGGGCTCGAGCAGTACTTC
CDR3: CASSYGGISGLEQYF

D: NA
size: NA
V: TRBV4-3
J: TRBJ2-1
DNA: TGCGCCAGCAGCCAAGATCTAGAATCTGGCGGAACTTCACAGTTCTTC
CDR3: CASSQDLESGGTSQFF

D: NA
size: NA
V: TRBV7-9
J: TRBJ1-2
DNA: TGTGCCAGCAGCTCGCCCAGGTTGGGGGGCTACGACTATGGCTACACCTTC
CDR3: CASSSPRLGGYDYGYTF

D: NA
size: few
V: TRBV27
J: TRBJ2-7
DNA: TGTGCCAGCAGTTCCCACAGCGCCCACGGGCAGTACTTC
CDR3: CASSSHSAHGQYF